This TCR beta chain was sequenced during a study of CD8+ T cells in alopecia areata. For the study at large: Twice daily, treated patients received 5 to 10 mg of oral tofacitinib.

V was clipped by 3 bases and J by 7 bases; unmatched bases: 17. This CDR3 comprises 18 residues. Germline V CDR1 and CDR2: LNHNV, YYDKDF (reference sequence). The sequencing template was cDNA reverse transcribed from extracted RNA. Libraries were prepared by immunoSEQ multiplex PCR; TCRdb keeps only in-frame clonotypes and omits some of them. The sample carries some 190,000 clones, 60% recorded once. The treatment is: oral pan-JAK inhibitor, 5-10 mg twice daily. PBMCs yielded sorted CD4+ and CD8+ T cells. This chain uses TRBV15 with TRBJ1-5; 8 nucleotides match TRBD1. The sample was CD4+ T cells sorted from blood, taken at week 24, from a patient treated with tofacitinib. The receptor was isolated from a human donor with alopecia areata. The CDR3 coding sequence is TGTGCCACCAGCAGTGTGTTCCCAGGGGGCTCCCTCGAGCAGCCCCAGCATTTT. This translates into CATSSVFPGGSLEQPQHF.